Shown below are 12 T cell receptor beta chains from a single sample sequenced in a study of CD8 T cells in ankylosing spondylitis. Broader study findings: What seemed typical of ankylosing spondylitis blood was a TCR beta motif built from eight highly homologous variants.

TCRdb ran MiXCR on the 5' RACE reads and lists one entry per CDR3 protein. Of 500,000 to 650,000 distinct CDR3 sequences detected, about 5% appear once; the ten largest clones hold roughly 3.5%. The antigens for these receptors are not known. The sequencing sample was made of blood, either unsorted or a sorted T cell fraction (not recorded which). Receptors originate from a male donor with ankylosing spondylitis.

This clonotype counts as large (0.1 to 1%). The chain is built from TRBV27 and TRBJ2-7; D is possibly TRBD2 (6 bases). V was trimmed by 2 bases and J by 2 bases, leaving 13 bases between them. CDR1 and CDR2 from the germline V gene are MNHEY and SMNVEV (reference sequence). This CDR3 has 15 amino acids. CDR3 sequence (DNA): TGTGCCAGCAGTTTACGGGGGAAGCTAGCCTACGAGCAGTACTTC. It specifies CASSLRGKLAYEQYF.

There are many counts of this clonotype. V is TRBV7-9 and J is TRBJ1-2; D perhaps matches TRBD1 (5 bases). V lost 7 bases to trimming and J lost 8 bases, with 20 bases between them. The germline V gene encodes CDR1 SEHNR and CDR2 FQNEAQ (reference sequence). The CDR3 contains 14 residues. CDR3 amino acids: CASTSQGALDGYTF. CDR3 DNA sequence: TGTGCCAGCACATCCCAAGGGGCACTTGACGGCTACACCTTC.

This clonotype was recorded a few times. This rearrangement joins TRBV11-2 to TRBJ2-7; D remains ambiguous. The germline V and J ends were trimmed by 1 base and 4 bases, with 17 bases remaining between them. Per germline, CDR1 SGHAT and CDR2 FQNNGV. CDR3 length: 16 amino acids. CDR3 in amino acids: CASSLGGEGRAYEQYF. CDR3 nucleotide sequence: TGTGCCAGCAGCTTAGGGGGTGAAGGCAGAGCGTACGAGCAGTACTTC. The variable domain in full, with the rest retrieved from reference TRBV11-2 and TRBJ2-7, is EAGVAQSPRYKIIEKRQSVAFWCNPISGHATLYWYQQILGQGPKLLIQFQNNGVVDDSQLPKDRFSAERLKGVDSTLKIQPAKLEDSAVYLCASSLGGEGRAYEQYFGPGTRLTVT.

This clonotype was observed at least ten times. The V call is TRBV18, the J call TRBJ2-2; a weak D match, TRBD1 (6 bases). Per germline, CDR1 KGHSH and CDR2 LQKENI. V lost 1 base and J 10 bases, leaving 16 bases between the germline ends. The CDR3 is 15 amino acids. CDR3 in DNA: TGTGCCAGCTCACCACGACAGGAAGGACCAGAGGAGCTGTTTTTT. As protein: CASSPRQEGPEELFF.

Ten or more counts support this clonotype. The J gene is TRBJ2-3, the V gene TRBV4-2; the D is unclear. Trimming shortened V by 4 bases and J by 2 bases, and 16 bases separated the two germline ends. This CDR3 has 16 amino acids. Per germline, CDR1 LGHNA and CDR2 YNFKEQ. For the CDR3, the DNA is TGTGCCAGCAGCCTTAAACGCGACTCTTCCACAGATACGCAGTATTTT. Its protein product is CASSLKRDSSTDTQYF.

This clonotype was observed many times. The rearrangement links TRBV20-1 to TRBJ2-3; TRBD2 matches at 12 bases. The junction had 4 bases not matched to a gene; V was cut back by 5 bases and J by 1 base. From germline, CDR1 is DFQATT and CDR2 SNEGSKA (reference sequence). The CDR3 has 15 amino acids. The CDR3 region has the DNA TGCAGTGCTCGACTAGCGGGAGTGGGCACAGATACGCAGTATTTT. Its translation: CSARLAGVGTDTQYF.

V is TRBV28 and J is TRBJ2-3, with 13 bases aligning to TRBD2. J lost 5 bases, V lost 9 bases, and 5 bases had no gene match. The CDR3 contains 14 residues. The germline CDR1 and CDR2 sequences are MDHEN and SYDVKM. CDR3 sequence reads: CASGLAGAIDTQYF. Here the CDR3 DNA reads TGTGCCAGTGGACTAGCGGGAGCGATAGATACGCAGTATTTT.

This clonotype has just a few counts. The V and J genes are TRBV7-9 and TRBJ2-2; D gene ambiguous. Germline V gives CDR1 SEHNR, CDR2 FQNEAQ (reference sequence). This CDR3 is 15 amino acids long. Between the trimmed V and J ends, which lost 4 bases and 3 bases, there was a span of 12 bases. The CDR3 is CASSYLRVYTGELFF. In DNA form, the CDR3 reads TGTGCCAGCAGCTACCTCAGAGTCTACACCGGGGAGCTGTTTTTT.

The chain combines TRBV24-1 with TRBJ2-1; TRBD2 matches at 14 bases. The V gene end was trimmed by 7 bases and the J gene end by 10 bases; junction bases not matched to a gene: 14. Germline lookup yields CDR1 KGHDR and CDR2 SFDVKD. CDR3 length: 17 amino acids. CDR3 sequence: CATSPPPGTSGREEQFF. The CDR3 DNA reads as TGTGCCACCAGCCCCCCGCCCGGGACTAGCGGGAGAGAGGAGCAGTTCTTC.

The sample holds many counts of this clonotype. The chain couples TRBV12-5 to TRBJ2-3; D not certain. V lost 3 bases and J lost 1, with 5 bases in between. The CDR3 has 13 amino acids. Looked up from germline, CDR1 is LGHNT and CDR2 is FRNRAP. The CDR3 DNA reads as TGTGCTAGTGGTTTAATGGGCACAGATACGCAGTATTTT. The encoded protein is CASGLMGTDTQYF.

This clonotype was detected ten times or more. The chain carries TRBV12-3 or TRBV12-4 and TRBJ1-1, with 10 bases identical to TRBD1. The CDR3 consists of 15 residues. V was clipped by 0 bases and J by 3 bases; unmatched bases: 1. CDR3 loop: CASSLAGTGDTEAFF. In nucleotides, the CDR3 is TGTGCCAGCAGTTTAGCGGGGACAGGGGACACTGAAGCTTTCTTT.

This clonotype has a count of ten or more. The genes are TRBV6-6 and TRBJ2-2; either TRBD1 or TRBD2 may fit D (5 bases each). Germline CDR1 reads MNHNY; CDR2 reads SVGAGI (reference sequence). The V gene lost 5 bases and the J gene lost 7 bases, with 11 bases spanning the gap. The CDR3 is 13 amino acids. CDR3 nucleotides: TGTGCCAGCAGTCCCGGGACCCTCGGGGAGCTGTTTTTT. Its protein is CASSPGTLGELFF.